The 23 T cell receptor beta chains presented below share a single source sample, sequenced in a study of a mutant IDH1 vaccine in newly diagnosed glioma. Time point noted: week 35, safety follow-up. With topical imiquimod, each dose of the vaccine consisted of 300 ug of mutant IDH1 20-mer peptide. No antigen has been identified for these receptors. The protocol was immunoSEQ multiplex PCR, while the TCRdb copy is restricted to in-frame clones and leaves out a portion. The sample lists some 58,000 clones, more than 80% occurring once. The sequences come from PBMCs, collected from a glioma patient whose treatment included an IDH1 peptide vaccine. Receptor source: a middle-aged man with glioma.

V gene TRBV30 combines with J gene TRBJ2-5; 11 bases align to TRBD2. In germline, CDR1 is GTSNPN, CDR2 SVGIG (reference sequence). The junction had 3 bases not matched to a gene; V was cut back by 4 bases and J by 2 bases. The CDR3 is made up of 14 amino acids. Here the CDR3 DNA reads TGTGCCTGGAAGATAGCGGGGGGGCAAGAGACCCAGTACTTC. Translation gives CAWKIAGGQETQYF.

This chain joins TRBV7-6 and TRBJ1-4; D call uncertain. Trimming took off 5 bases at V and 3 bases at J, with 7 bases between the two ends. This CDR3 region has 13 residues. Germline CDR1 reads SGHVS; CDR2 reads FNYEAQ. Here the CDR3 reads CASSKLPNEKLFF. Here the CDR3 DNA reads TGTGCCAGCAGCAAACTTCCTAATGAAAAACTGTTTTTT. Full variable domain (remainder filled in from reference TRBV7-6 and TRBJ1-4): GAGVSQSPRYKVTKRGQDVALRCDPISGHVSLYWYRQALGQGPEFLTYFNYEAQQDKSGLPNDRFSAERPEGSISTLTIQRTEQRDSAMYRCASSKLPNEKLFFGSGTQLSVL.

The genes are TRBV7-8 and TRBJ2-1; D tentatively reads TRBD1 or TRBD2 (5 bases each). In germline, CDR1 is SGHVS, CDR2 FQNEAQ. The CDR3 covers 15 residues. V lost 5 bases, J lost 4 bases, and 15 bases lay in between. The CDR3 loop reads CASSGEGTEYNEQFF. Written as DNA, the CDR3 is TGTGCCAGCAGCGGAGAGGGGACCGAATACAATGAGCAGTTCTTC.

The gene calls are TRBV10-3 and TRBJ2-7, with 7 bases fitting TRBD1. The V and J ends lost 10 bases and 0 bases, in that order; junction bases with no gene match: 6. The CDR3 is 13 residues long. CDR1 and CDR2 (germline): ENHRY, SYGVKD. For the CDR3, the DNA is TGTGCCACCGAGACAGGGAGCTCCTACGAGCAGTACTTC. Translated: CATETGSSYEQYF.

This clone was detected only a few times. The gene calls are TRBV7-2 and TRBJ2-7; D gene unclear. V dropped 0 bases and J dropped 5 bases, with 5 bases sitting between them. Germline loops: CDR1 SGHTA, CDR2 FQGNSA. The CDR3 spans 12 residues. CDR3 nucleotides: TGTGCCAGCAGCTTAGCGGCGAACGAGCAGTACTTC. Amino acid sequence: CASSLAANEQYF.

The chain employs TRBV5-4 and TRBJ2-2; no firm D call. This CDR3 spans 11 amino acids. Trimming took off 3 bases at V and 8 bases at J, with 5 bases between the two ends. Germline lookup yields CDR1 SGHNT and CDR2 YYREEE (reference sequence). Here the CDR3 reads CASSSRGELFF. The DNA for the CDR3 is TGTGCCAGCAGCTCGAGGGGGGAGCTGTTTTTT.

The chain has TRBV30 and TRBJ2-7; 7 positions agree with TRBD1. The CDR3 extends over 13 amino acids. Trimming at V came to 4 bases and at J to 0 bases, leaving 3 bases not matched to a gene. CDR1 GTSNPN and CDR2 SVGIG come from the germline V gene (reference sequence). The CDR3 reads CAWNGQASYEQYF. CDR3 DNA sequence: TGTGCCTGGAATGGACAGGCCTCCTACGAGCAGTACTTC.

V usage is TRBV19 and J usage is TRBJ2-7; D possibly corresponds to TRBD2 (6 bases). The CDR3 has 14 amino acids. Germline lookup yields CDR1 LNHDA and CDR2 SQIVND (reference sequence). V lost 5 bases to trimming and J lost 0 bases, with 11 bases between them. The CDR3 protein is CASSVKRASYEQYF. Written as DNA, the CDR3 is TGTGCCAGTAGTGTCAAGCGGGCCTCCTACGAGCAGTACTTC.

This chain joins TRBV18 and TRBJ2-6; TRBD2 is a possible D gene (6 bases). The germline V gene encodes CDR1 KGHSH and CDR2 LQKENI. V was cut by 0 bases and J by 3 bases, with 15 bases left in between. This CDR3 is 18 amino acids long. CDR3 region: CASSPPASVGGGANVLTF. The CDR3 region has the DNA TGTGCCAGCTCACCACCGGCTAGCGTGGGAGGTGGGGCCAACGTCCTGACTTTC.

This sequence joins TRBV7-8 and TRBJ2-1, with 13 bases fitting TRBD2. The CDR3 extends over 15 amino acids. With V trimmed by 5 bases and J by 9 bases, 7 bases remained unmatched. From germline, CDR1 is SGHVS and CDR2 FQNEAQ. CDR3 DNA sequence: TGTGCCAGCAGCCTCGGGACTAGCGGGGTGGGTGAGCAGTTCTTC. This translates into CASSLGTSGVGEQFF.

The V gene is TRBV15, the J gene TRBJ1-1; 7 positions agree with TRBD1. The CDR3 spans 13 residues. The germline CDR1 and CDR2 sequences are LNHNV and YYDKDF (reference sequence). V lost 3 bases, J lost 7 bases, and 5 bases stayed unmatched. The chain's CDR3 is CATSSARTGEAFF. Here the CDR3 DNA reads TGTGCCACCAGCAGTGCCCGGACAGGTGAAGCTTTCTTT.

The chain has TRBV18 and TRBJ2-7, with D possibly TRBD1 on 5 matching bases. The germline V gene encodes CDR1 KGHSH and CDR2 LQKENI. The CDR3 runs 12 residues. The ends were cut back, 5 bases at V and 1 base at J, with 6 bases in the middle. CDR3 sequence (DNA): TGTGCCAGCTCAACAGGTTCCTACGAGCAGTACTTC. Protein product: CASSTGSYEQYF. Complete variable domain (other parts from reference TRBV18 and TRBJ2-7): NAGVMQNPRHLVRRRGQEARLRCSPMKGHSHVYWYRQLPEEGLKFMVYLQKENIIDESGMPKERFSAEFPKEGPSILRIQQVVRGDSAAYFCASSTGSYEQYFGPGTRLTVT.

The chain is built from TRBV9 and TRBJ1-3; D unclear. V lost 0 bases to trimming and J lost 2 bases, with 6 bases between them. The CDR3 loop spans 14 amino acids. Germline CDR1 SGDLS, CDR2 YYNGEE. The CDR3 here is CASSVGPAGNTIYF. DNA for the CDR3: TGTGCCAGCAGCGTAGGTCCAGCTGGAAACACCATATATTTT.

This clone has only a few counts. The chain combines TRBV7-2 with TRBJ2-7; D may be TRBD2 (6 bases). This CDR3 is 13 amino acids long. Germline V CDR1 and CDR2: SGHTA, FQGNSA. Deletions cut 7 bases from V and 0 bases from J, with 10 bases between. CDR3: CASIAGLSYEQYF. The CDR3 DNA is TGTGCCAGCATCGCGGGGCTCTCCTACGAGCAGTACTTC. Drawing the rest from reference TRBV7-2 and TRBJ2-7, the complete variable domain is GAGVSQSPSNKVTEKGKDVELRCDPISGHTALYWYRQSLGQGLEFLIYFQGNSAPDKSGLPSDRFSAERTGGSVSTLTIQRTQQEDSAVYLCASIAGLSYEQYFGPGTRLTVT.

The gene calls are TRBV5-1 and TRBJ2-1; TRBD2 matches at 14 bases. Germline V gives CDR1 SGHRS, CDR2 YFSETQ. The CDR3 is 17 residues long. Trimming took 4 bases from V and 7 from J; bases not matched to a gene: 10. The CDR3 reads CASSQTGTSGRWNEQFF. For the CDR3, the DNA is TGCGCCAGCAGCCAAACCGGGACTAGCGGGAGATGGAATGAGCAGTTCTTC. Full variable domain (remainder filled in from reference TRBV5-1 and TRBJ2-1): KAGVTQTPRYLIKTRGQQVTLSCSPISGHRSVSWYQQTPGQGLQFLFEYFSETQRNKGNFPGRFSGRQFSNSRSEMNVSTLELGDSALYLCASSQTGTSGRWNEQFFGPGTRLTVL.

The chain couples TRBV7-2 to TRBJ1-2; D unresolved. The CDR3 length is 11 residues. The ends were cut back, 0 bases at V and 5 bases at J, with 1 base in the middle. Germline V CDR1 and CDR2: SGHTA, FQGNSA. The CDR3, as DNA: TGTGCCAGCAGCTTAGCGTATGGCTACACCTTC. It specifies CASSLAYGYTF.

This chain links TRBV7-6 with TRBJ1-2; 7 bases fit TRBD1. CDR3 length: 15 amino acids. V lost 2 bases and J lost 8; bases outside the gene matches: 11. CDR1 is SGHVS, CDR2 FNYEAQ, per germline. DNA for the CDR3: TGTGCCAGCAGCTTATTTCCGACAGGGTCGGGAGGCTACACCTTC. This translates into CASSLFPTGSGGYTF.

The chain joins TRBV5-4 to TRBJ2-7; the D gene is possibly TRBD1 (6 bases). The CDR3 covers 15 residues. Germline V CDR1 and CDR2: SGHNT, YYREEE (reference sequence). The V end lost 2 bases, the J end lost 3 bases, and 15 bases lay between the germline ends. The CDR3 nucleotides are TGTGCCAGCAGCTTAGGAGCAGGGGATGACTACGAGCAGTACTTC. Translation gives CASSLGAGDDYEQYF.

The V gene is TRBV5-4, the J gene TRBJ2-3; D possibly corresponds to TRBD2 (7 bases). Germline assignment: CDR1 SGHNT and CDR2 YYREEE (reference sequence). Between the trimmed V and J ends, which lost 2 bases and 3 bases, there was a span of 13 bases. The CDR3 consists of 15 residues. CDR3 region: CASSLRGGQTDTQYF. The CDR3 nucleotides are TGTGCCAGCAGCTTAAGGGGGGGCCAAACAGATACGCAGTATTTT. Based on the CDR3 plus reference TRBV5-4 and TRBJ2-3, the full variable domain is ETGVTQSPTHLIKTRGQQVTLRCSSQSGHNTVSWYQQALGQGPQFIFQYYREEENGRGNFPPRFSGLQFPNYSSELNVNALELDDSALYLCASSLRGGQTDTQYFGPGTRLTVL.

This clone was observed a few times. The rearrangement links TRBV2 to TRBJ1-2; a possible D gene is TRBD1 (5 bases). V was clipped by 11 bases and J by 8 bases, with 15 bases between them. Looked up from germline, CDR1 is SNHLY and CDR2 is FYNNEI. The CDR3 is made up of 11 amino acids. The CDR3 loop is CASKAGVGYTF. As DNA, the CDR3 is TGTGCCTCAAAGGCGGGGGTAGGCTACACCTTC.

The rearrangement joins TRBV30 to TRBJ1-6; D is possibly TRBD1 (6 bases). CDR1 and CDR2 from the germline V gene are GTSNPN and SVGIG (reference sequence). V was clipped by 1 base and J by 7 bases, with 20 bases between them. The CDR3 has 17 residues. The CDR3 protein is CAWSARGARWGNSPLHF. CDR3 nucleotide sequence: TGTGCCTGGAGTGCGCGGGGGGCGAGGTGGGGAAATTCACCCCTCCACTTT.

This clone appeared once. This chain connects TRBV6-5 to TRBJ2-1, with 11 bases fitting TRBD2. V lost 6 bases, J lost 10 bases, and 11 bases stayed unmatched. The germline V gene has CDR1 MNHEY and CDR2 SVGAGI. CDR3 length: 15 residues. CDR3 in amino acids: CASSRLAGTGGEQFF. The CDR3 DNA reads TGTGCCAGCAGCCGACTAGCGGGGACCGGGGGCGAGCAGTTCTTC.

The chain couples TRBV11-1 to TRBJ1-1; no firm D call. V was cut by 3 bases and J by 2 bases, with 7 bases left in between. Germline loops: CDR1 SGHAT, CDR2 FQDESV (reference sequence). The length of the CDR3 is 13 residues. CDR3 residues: CASSLDHNTEAFF. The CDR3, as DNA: TGTGCCAGCAGCTTGGACCATAACACTGAAGCTTTCTTT. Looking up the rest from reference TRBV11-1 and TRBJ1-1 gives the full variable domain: EAEVAQSPRYKITEKSQAVAFWCDPISGHATLYWYRQILGQGPELLVQFQDESVVDDSQLPKDRFSAERLKGVDSTLKIQPAELGDSAMYLCASSLDHNTEAFFGQGTRLTVV.